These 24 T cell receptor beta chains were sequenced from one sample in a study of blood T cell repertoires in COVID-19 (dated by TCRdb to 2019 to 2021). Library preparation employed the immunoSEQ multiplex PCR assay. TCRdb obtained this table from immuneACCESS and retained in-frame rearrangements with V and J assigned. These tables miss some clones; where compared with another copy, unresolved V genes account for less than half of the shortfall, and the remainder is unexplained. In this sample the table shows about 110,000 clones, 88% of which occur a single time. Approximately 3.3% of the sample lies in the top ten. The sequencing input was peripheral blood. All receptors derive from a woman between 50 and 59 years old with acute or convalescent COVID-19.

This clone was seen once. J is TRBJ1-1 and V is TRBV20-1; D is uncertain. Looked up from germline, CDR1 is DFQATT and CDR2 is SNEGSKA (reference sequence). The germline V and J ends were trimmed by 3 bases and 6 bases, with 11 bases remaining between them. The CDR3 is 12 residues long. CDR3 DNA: TGCAGTGCTAGTTCGGGTATACCTGAAGCTTTCTTT. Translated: CSASSGIPEAFF.

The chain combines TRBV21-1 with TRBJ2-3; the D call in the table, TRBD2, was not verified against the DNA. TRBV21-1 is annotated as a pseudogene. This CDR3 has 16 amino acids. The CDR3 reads CASTSSGRASTDTQYF. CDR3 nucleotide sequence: TGTGCCAGCACCTCTAGCGGGAGGGCCTCCACAGATACGCAGTATTTT.

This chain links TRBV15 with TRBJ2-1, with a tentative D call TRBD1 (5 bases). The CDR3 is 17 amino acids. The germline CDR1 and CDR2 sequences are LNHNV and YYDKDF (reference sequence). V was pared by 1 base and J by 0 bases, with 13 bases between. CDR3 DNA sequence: TGTGCCACCAGCAGAGTTGTCAGGGTCGACTCCTACAATGAGCAGTTCTTC. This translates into CATSRVVRVDSYNEQFF.

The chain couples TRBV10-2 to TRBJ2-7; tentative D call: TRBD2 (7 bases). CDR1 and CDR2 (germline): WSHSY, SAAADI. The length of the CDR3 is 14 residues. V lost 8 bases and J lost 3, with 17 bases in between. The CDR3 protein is CASREGGRNYEQYF. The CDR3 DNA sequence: TGCGCCAGCCGCGAGGGGGGGAGGAACTACGAGCAGTACTTC.

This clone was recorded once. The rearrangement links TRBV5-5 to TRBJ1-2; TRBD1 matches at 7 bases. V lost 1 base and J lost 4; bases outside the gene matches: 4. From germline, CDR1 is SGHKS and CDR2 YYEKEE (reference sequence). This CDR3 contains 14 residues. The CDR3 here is CASSLIQGPYGYTF. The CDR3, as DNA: TGTGCCAGCAGCTTGATACAGGGGCCCTATGGCTACACCTTC.

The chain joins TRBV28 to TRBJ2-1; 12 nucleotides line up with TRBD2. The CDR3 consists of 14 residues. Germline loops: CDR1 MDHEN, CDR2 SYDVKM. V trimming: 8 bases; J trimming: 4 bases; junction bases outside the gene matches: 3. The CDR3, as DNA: TGTGCCAGCGGACTAGCGGGGATATACAATGAGCAGTTCTTC. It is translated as CASGLAGIYNEQFF.

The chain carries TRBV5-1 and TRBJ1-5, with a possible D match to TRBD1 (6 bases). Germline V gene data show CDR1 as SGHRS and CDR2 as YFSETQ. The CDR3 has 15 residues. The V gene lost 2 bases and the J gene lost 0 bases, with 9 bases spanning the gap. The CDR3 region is CASSFGTPSNQPQHF. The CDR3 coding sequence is TGCGCCAGCAGCTTTGGGACACCTAGCAATCAGCCCCAGCATTTT.

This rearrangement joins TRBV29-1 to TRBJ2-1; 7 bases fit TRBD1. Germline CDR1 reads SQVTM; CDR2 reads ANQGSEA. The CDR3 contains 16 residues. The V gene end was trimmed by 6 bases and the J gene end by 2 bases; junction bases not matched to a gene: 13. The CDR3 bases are TGCAGCGTACGGAATCCGGGACAGATACCCTACAATGAGCAGTTCTTC. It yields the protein CSVRNPGQIPYNEQFF.

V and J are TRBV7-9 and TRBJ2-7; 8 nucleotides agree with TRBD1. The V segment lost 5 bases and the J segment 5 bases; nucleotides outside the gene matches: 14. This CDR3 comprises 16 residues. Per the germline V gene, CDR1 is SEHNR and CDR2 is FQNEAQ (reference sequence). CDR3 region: CASSPMNPMTGDEQYF. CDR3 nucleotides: TGTGCCAGCAGCCCAATGAACCCAATGACAGGGGACGAGCAGTACTTC.

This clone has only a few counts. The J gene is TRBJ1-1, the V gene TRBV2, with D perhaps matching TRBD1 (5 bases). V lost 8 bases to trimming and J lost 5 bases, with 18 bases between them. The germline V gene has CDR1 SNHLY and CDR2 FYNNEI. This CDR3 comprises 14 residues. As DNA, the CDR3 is TGTGCCAGCGAATTCGGGGGGTCGGGAACTGAAGCTTTCTTT. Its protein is CASEFGGSGTEAFF. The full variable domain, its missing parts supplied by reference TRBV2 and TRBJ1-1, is EPEVTQTPSHQVTQMGQEVILRCVPISNHLYFYWYRQILGQKVEFLVSFYNNEISEKSEIFDDQFSVERPDGSNFTLKIRSTKLEDSAMYFCASEFGGSGTEAFFGQGTRLTVV.

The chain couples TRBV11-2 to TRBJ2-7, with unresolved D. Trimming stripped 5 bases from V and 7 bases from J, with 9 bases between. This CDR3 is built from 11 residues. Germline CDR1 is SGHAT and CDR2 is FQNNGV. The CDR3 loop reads CASSNSLEQYF. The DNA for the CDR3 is TGTGCCAGCAGCAATTCACTGGAGCAGTACTTC.

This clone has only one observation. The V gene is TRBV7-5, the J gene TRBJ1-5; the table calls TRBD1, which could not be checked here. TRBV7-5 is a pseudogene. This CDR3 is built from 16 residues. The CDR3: CVRSLRTHNLNQPQHF. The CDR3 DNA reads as TGTGTCAGAAGCTTACGGACACACAATCTAAATCAGCCCCAGCATTTT.

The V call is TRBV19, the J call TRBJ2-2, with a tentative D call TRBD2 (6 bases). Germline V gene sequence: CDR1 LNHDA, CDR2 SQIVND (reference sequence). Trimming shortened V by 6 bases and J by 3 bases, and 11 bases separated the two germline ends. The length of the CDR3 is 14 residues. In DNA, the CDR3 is TGTGCCAGTAGCCCCGCGGGATACACCGGGGAGCTGTTTTTT. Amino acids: CASSPAGYTGELFF. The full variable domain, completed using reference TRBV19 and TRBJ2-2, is DGGITQSPKYLFRKEGQNVTLSCEQNLNHDAMYWYRQDPGQGLRLIYYSQIVNDFQKGDIAEGYSVSREKKESFPLTVTSAQKNPTAFYLCASSPAGYTGELFFGEGSRLTVL.

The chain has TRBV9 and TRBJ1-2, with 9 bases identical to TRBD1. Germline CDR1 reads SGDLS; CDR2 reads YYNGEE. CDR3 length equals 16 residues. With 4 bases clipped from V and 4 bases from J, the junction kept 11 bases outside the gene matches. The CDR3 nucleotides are TGTGCCAGCAGCCCAGCCCCACAGGGGGCGGGCTATGGCTACACCTTC. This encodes CASSPAPQGAGYGYTF.

As DNA, the CDR3 is TGTGCCAGCCATGGGACAGGGAATAGCAATCAGCCCCAGCATTTT. It specifies CASHGTGNSNQPQHF. V is TRBV28 and J is TRBJ1-5; TRBD1 matches 9 bases. Germline V gene sequence: CDR1 MDHEN, CDR2 SYDVKM. Trimming cost V 8 bases and J 0 bases; bases outside gene matches: 5. CDR3 size: 15 residues.

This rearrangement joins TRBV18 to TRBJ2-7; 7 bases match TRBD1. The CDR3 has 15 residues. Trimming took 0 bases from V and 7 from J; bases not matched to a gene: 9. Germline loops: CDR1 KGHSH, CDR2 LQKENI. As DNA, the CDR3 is TGTGCCAGCTCACCACCCAGTAGACAGGGAAGGGAGCAGTACTTC. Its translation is CASSPPSRQGREQYF. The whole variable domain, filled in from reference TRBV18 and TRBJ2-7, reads NAGVMQNPRHLVRRRGQEARLRCSPMKGHSHVYWYRQLPEEGLKFMVYLQKENIIDESGMPKERFSAEFPKEGPSILRIQQVVRGDSAAYFCASSPPSRQGREQYFGPGTRLTVT.

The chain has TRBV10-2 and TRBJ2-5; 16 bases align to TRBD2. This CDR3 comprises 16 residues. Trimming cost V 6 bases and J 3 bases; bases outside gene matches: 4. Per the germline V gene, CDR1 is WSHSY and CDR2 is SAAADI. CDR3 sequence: CASRGTSGRAEETQYF. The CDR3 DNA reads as TGCGCCAGCAGGGGGACTAGCGGGAGGGCCGAAGAGACCCAGTACTTC.

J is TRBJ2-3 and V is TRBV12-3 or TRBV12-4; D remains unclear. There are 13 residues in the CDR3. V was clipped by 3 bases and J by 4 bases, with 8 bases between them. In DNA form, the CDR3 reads TGTGCCAGCAGTTTTTTAGGAGCAGATACGCAGTATTTT. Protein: CASSFLGADTQYF.

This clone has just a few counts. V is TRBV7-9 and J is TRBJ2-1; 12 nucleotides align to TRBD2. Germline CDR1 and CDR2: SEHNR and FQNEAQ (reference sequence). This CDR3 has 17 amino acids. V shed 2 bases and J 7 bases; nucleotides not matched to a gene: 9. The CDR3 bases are TGTGCCAGCAGCTTAAGGGCTAGCGGGAGGGCCGCGAATGAGCAGTTCTTC. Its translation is CASSLRASGRAANEQFF.

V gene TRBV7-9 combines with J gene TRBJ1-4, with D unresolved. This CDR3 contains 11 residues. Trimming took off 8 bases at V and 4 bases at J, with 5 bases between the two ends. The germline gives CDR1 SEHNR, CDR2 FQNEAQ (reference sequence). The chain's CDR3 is CASEGNEKLFF. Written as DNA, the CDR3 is TGTGCCAGCGAGGGTAATGAAAAACTGTTTTTT.

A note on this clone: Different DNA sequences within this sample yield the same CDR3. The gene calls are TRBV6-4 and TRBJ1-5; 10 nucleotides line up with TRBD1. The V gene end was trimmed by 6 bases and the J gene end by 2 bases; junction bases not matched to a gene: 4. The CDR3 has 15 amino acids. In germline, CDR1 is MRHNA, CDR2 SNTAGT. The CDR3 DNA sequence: TGTGCCAGCAGCGCCGGGACAGGGGGCAATCAGCCCCAGCATTTT. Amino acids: CASSAGTGGNQPQHF.

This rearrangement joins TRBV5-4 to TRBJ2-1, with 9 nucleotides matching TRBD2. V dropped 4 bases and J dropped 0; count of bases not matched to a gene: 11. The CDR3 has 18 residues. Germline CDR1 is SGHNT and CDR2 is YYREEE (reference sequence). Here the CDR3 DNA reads TGTGCCAGCAGCCCAACACTCCTACTAGCGGGCTCCTACAATGAGCAGTTCTTC. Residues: CASSPTLLLAGSYNEQFF.

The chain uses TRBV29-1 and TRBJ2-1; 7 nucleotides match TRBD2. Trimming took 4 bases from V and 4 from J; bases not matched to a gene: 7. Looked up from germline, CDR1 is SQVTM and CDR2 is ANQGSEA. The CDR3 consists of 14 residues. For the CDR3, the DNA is TGCAGCGTTGGGGGCCGGGAGGTGTACAATGAGCAGTTCTTC. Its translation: CSVGGREVYNEQFF.

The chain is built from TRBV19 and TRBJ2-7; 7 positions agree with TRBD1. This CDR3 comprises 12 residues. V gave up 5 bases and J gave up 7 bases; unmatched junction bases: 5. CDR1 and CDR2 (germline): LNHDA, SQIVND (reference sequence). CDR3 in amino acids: CASSDRVEEQYF. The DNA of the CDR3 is TGTGCCAGTAGTGACAGGGTTGAAGAGCAGTACTTC.